Listed below are T cell receptor beta chains from one sample, sequenced in a study of T-cell reconstitution after alpha-beta-depleted transplantation in children. TCRdb recomputed calls from the PCR reads with MiXCR, one row per CDR3 protein. Among nearly 350,000 distinct CDR3 sequences listed, around 15% were seen once. The sequences come from PBMCs, mostly from graft donor cells, collected 360 days after TCRalphabeta/CD19-depleted stem cell transplant. All receptors derive from a male patient aged 2-15 years who had a stem cell transplant for acute lymphoblastic leukemia, so the T cells may come from the graft donor. The conserved cysteine and the conserved F or W are not part of the CDR3 here. Each record gives: J gene, V gene, CDR3 protein.

j_call: TRBJ2-1
v_call: TRBV6-5
cdr3_aa: ASSYHSGKGRVREQF

j_call: TRBJ2-1
v_call: TRBV29-1
cdr3_aa: SVEDQEHEQF

j_call: TRBJ2-7
v_call: TRBV20-1
cdr3_aa: SAKQDIGPYEQY

j_call: TRBJ2-6
v_call: TRBV10-3
cdr3_aa: AISEGISGANVLT

j_call: TRBJ1-4
v_call: TRBV3-1
cdr3_aa: ASSQADEKLF

j_call: TRBJ2-1
v_call: TRBV5-5
cdr3_aa: ASSLNRGTSGSGNEQF

j_call: TRBJ1-2
v_call: TRBV7-2
cdr3_aa: ASSSSVRLARYGYT

j_call: TRBJ2-1
v_call: TRBV7-2
cdr3_aa: ASSFLAGGPGNEQF

j_call: TRBJ2-7
v_call: TRBV20-1
cdr3_aa: SARDGTGSSYEQY

j_call: TRBJ2-3
v_call: TRBV12-3/TRBV12-4
cdr3_aa: ASSPLGTSGRAGTDTQY

j_call: TRBJ2-3
v_call: TRBV4-1
cdr3_aa: ASSLRDFTTDTQY

j_call: TRBJ2-4
v_call: TRBV15
cdr3_aa: ATSRADRGTLQY

j_call: TRBJ2-7
v_call: TRBV10-3
cdr3_aa: AISELYEQY

j_call: TRBJ2-1
v_call: TRBV12-3/TRBV12-4
cdr3_aa: ASSFVHEQF

j_call: TRBJ1-4
v_call: TRBV5-6
cdr3_aa: ASSLAGNWEEKLF

j_call: TRBJ2-1
v_call: TRBV29-1
cdr3_aa: SASGGEDHEQF

j_call: TRBJ2-5
v_call: TRBV27
cdr3_aa: ATGTGWGETQY

j_call: TRBJ2-5
v_call: TRBV4-2
cdr3_aa: ASSNWDEARTQY